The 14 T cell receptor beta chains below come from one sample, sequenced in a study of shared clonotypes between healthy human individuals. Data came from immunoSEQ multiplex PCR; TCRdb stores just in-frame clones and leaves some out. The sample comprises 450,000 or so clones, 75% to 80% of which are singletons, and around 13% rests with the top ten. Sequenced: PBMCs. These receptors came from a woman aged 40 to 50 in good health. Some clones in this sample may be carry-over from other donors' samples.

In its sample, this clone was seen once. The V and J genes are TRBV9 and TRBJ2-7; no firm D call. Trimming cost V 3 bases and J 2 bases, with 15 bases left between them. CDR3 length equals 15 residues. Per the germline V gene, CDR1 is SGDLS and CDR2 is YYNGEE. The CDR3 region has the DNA TGTGCCAGCAGCGCGGACGCCGGGCTAACCTACGAGCAGTACTTC. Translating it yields CASSADAGLTYEQYF.

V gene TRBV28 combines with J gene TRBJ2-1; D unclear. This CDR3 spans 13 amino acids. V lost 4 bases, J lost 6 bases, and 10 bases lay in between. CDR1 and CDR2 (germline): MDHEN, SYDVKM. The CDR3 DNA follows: TGTGCCAGCAGTTCAATTTCGGTCAATGAGCAGTTCTTC. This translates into CASSSISVNEQFF.

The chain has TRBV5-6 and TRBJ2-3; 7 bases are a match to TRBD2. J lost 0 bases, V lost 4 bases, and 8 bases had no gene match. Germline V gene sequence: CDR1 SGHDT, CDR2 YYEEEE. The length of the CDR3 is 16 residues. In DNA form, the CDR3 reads TGTGCCAGCAGCCCGGGGGGAGGCCTAAGCACAGATACGCAGTATTTT. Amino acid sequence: CASSPGGGLSTDTQYF.

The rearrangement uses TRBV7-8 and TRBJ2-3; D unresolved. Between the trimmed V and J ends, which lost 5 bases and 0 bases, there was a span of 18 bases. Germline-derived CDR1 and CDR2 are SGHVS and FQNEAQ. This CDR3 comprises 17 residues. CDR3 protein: CASSPRRVRASTDTQYF. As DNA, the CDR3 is TGTGCCAGCAGCCCACGACGAGTTAGAGCCAGCACAGATACGCAGTATTTT.

CDR3 amino acids: CASSYKGQGRNQPQHF. The CDR3, as DNA: TGTGCCAGCAGTTATAAGGGACAGGGGAGGAATCAGCCCCAGCATTTT. V gene TRBV5-4 combines with J gene TRBJ1-5; 10 bases are a match to TRBD1. Germline trimming cut 5 bases from V and 4 bases from J; bases unmatched to any gene: 9. This CDR3 spans 16 amino acids. Germline-derived CDR1 and CDR2 are SGHNT and YYREEE (reference sequence).

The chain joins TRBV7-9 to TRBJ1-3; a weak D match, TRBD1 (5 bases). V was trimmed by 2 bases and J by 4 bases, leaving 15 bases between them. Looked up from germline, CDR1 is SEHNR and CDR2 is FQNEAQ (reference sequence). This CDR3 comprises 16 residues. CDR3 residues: CASSLLSGERGNTIYF. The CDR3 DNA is TGTGCCAGCAGCTTATTGTCGGGGGAGAGGGGAAACACCATATATTTT.

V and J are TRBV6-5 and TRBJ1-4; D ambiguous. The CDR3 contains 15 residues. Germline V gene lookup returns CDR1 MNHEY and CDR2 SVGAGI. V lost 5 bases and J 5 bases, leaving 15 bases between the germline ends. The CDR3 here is CASSTAGSGNEKLFF. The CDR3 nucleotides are TGTGCCAGCAGTACAGCCGGGTCGGGGAATGAAAAACTGTTTTTT.

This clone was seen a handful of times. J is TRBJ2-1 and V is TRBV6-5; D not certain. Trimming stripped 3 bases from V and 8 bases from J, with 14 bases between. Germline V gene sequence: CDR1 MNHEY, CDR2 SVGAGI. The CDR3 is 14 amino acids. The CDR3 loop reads CASSYDRELYEQFF. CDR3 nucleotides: TGTGCCAGCAGTTATGATAGGGAACTCTATGAGCAGTTCTTC.

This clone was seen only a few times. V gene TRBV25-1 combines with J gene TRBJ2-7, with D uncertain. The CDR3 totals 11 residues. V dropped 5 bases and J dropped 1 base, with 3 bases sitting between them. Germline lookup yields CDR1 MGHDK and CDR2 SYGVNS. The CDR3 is CASSRSYEQYF. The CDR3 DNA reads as TGTGCCAGCAGTCGATCCTACGAGCAGTACTTC.

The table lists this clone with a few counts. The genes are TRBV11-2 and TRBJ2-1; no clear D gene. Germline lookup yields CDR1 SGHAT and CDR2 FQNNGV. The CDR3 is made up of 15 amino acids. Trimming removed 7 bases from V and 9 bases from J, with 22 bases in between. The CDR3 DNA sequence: TGTGCCAGCACCCCTGAGGTTCCGGCGGTGGGTGAGCAGTTCTTC. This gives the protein CASTPEVPAVGEQFF.

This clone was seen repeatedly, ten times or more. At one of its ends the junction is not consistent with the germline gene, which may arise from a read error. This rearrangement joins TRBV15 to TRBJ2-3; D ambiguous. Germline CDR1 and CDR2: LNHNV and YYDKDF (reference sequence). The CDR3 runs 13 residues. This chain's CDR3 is CATRSMDTDTQYF. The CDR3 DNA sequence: TGTGCCACCCGCAGTATGGACACAGATACGCAGTATTTT.

The CDR3 protein is CASSNGQTSTDTQYF. CDR3 DNA sequence: TGTGCCAGCAGCAACGGACAGACTAGCACAGATACGCAGTATTTT. The chain has TRBV5-4 and TRBJ2-3, with D tentatively TRBD1 (6 bases). Germline lookup yields CDR1 SGHNT and CDR2 YYREEE (reference sequence). The CDR3 consists of 15 residues. Trimming took 4 bases from V and 0 from J, leaving 12 bases between them.

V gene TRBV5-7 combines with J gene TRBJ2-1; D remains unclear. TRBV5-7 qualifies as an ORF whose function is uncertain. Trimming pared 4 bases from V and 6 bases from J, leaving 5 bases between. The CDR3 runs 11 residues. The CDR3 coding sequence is TGTGCCAGCAGCCCCCGCAATGAGCAGTTCTTC. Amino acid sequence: CASSPRNEQFF.

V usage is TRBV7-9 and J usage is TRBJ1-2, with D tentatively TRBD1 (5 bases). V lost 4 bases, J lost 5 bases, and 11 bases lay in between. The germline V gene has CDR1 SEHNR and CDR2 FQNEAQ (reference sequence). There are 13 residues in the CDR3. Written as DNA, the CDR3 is TGTGCCAGCAGCTCTGGGACGGATTATGGCTACACCTTC. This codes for CASSSGTDYGYTF.